This TCR beta chain was sequenced for a study of cytomegalovirus exposure and HLA in healthy donors. CDR1 is SQVTM, CDR2 ANQGSEA, per germline. This CDR3 is built from 16 residues. The V and J ends lost 5 bases and 1 base, in that order; junction bases with no gene match: 9. It was with 60 Vbeta and 13 Jbeta primers that the PCR ran. Clones were read by immunoSEQ multiplex PCR, and TCRdb kept only the in-frame ones, dropping some. Of 15,000 to 20,000 clones listed, about 77% were seen once; the top ten hold more than 3%. This clonotype was sampled from a man between 18 and 29 years old in good health and CMV-seronegative. What was sequenced was PBMCs. V gene TRBV29-1 combines with J gene TRBJ2-7; the match to TRBD1 covers 12 bases. DNA of the CDR3: TGCAGCGTTCGATCCCCGGGACAGGGGGCGTCCTACGAGCAGTACTTC. Protein sequence: CSVRSPGQGASYEQYF.